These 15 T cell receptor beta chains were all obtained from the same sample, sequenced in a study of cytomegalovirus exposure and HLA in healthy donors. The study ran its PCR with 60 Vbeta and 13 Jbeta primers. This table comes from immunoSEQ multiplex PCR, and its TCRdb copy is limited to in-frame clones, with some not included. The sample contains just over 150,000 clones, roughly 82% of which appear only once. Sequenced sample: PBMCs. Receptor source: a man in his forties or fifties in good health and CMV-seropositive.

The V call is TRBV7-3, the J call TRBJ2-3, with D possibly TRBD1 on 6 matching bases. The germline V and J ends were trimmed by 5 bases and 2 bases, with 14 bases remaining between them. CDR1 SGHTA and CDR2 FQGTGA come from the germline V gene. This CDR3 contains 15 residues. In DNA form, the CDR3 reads TGTGCCAGCAGCGGCAGGGGCAGGGACACAGATACGCAGTATTTT. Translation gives CASSGRGRDTDTQYF.

The CDR3 region has the DNA TGCGCCAGCAGTGAGTCCAGGGACTTGTACAATGAGCAGTTCTTC. It codes for CASSESRDLYNEQFF. The chain couples TRBV10-1 to TRBJ2-1; D may be TRBD2 (6 bases). The germline V gene has CDR1 WNHNN and CDR2 SYGVQD (reference sequence). Trimming shortened V by 0 bases and J by 4 bases, and 10 bases separated the two germline ends. This CDR3 is 15 amino acids long.

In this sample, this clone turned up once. The CDR3 loop reads CASSPQARDSWFF. CDR3 nucleotide sequence: TGTGCCAGCTCACCACAGGCCCGGGACAGTTGGTTCTTC. This rearrangement joins TRBV18 to TRBJ2-1; 7 bases are shared with TRBD1. The J segment lost 15 bases and the V segment lost 1 base, leaving 9 bases of the junction unmatched. Germline assignment: CDR1 KGHSH and CDR2 LQKENI. This CDR3 has 13 amino acids.

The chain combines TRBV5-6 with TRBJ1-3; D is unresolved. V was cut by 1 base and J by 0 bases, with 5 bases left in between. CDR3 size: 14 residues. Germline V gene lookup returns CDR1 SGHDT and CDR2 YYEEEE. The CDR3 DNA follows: TGTGCCAGCAGCTTGTCCGGCTCTGGAAACACCATATATTTT. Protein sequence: CASSLSGSGNTIYF.

The CDR3 sequence: CASSPPIQNTEAFF. For the CDR3, the DNA is TGTGCCAGCTCACCACCCATCCAGAACACTGAAGCTTTCTTT. The chain has TRBV18 and TRBJ1-1; D is undetermined. Germline V gene lookup returns CDR1 KGHSH and CDR2 LQKENI. The CDR3 has 14 residues. V was pared by 0 bases and J by 1 base, with 6 bases between.

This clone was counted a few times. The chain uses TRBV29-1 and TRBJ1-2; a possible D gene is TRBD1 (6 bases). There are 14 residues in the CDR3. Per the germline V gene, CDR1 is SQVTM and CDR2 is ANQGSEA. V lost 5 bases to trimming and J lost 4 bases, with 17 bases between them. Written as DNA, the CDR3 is TGCAGCGTTACACCTCAGGGGAGAGGCTATGGCTACACCTTC. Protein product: CSVTPQGRGYGYTF.

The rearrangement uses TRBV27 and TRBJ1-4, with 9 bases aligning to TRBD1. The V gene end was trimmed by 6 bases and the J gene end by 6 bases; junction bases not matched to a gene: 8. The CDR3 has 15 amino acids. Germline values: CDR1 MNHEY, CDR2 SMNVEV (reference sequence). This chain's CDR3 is CASSPGDRAYEKLFF. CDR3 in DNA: TGTGCCAGCAGCCCTGGGGACAGGGCTTATGAAAAACTGTTTTTT.

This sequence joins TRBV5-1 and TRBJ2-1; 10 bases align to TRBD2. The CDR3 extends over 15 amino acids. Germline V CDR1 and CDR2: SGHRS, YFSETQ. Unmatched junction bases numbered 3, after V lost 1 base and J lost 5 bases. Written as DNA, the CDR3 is TGCGCCAGCAGCTTGACTAGCGGGGCCAACAATGAGCAGTTCTTC. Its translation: CASSLTSGANNEQFF.

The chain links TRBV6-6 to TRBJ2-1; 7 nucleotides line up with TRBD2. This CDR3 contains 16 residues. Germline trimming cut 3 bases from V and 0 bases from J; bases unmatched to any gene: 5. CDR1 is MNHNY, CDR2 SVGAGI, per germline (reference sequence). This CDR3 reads CASSYGGVNSYNEQFF. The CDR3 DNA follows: TGTGCCAGCAGTTATGGGGGGGTTAACTCCTACAATGAGCAGTTCTTC.

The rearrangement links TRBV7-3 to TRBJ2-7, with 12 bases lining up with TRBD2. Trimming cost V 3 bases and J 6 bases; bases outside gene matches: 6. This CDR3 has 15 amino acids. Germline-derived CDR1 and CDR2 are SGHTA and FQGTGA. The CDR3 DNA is TGTGCCAGCAGCTTGACTAGCGGGGGAGGTCTCGAGCAGTACTTC. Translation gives CASSLTSGGGLEQYF.

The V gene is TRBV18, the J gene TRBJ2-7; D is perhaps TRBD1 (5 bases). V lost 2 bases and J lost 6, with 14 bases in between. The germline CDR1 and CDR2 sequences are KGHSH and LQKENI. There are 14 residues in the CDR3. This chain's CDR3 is CASSPGREVGEQYF. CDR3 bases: TGTGCCAGCTCACCAGGCAGGGAAGTGGGCGAGCAGTACTTC.

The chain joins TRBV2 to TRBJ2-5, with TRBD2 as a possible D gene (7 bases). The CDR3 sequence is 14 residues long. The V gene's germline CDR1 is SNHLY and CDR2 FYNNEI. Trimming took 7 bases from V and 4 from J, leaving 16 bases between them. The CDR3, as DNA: TGTGCCAGCAAAGGAGGGGGGGCCGGAGAGACCCAGTACTTC. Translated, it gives CASKGGGAGETQYF.

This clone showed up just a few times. CDR3 amino acids: CASSKARTENTEAFF. In DNA form, the CDR3 reads TGTGCCAGCAGCAAAGCTCGGACAGAGAACACTGAAGCTTTCTTT. This chain links TRBV21-1 with TRBJ1-1; the table's TRBD1 call for D was not verified on the DNA. TRBV21-1 represents a pseudogene. This CDR3 is built from 15 residues.

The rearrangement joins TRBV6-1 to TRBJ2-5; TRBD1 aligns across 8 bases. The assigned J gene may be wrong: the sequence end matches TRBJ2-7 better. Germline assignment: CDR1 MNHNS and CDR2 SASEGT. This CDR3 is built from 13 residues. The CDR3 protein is CATSGGPNYEQYF. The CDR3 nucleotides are TGTGCCACCTCAGGGGGCCCAAACTACGAGCAGTACTTC.

The CDR3 here is CASSKEGDTEAFF. The CDR3 DNA reads TGTGCCAGCAGCAAAGAGGGGGACACTGAAGCTTTCTTT. The chain recombines TRBV21-1 with TRBJ1-1; TRBD1, the D gene given by the table, was not confirmed from the DNA. TRBV21-1 is annotated as a pseudogene. CDR3 size: 13 residues.